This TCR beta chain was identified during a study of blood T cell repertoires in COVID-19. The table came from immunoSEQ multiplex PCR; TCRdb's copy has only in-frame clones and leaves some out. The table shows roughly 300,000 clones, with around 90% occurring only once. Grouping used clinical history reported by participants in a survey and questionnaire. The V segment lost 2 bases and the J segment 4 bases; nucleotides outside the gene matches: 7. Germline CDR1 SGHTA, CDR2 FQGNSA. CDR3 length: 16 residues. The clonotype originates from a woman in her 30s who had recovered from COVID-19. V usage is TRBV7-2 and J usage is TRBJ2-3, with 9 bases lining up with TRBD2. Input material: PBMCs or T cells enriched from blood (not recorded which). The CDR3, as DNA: TGTGCCAGCAGCTTAATGGCGGGGGGGCCCGCAGATACGCAGTATTTT. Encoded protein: CASSLMAGGPADTQYF. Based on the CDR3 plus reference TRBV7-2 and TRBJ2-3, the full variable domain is GAGVSQSPSNKVTEKGKDVELRCDPISGHTALYWYRQSLGQGLEFLIYFQGNSAPDKSGLPSDRFSAERTGGSVSTLTIQRTQQEDSAVYLCASSLMAGGPADTQYFGPGTRLTVL.